The clone carrying this TCR beta chain was recorded only once. Its specificity is not known. The sample carries other DNA sequences with the same CDR3. Trimming removed 4 bases at V and 4 bases at J, with 11 bases between. This CDR3 contains 15 residues. The germline gives CDR1 MGHRA, CDR2 YSYEKL. The data were taken from a study of shared clonotypes between healthy human individuals. Study overall: There were three CD4 naive, three CD4 memory, two CD8 naive and one CD8 memory plates per donor. Study results and caveats: Limited genetic and exposure-history diversity came from having few donors. On the whole, naive subsets had larger estimated richness than memory subsets had.

Produced via immunoSEQ multiplex PCR; TCRdb's table is partial and in-frame only. Among fewer than 350,000 clones listed, about nine tenths were seen once. The sample taken for sequencing was memory CD8+ T cells sorted from blood. Regarding subset: CD45RO+ cells pooled with CCR7-negative TemRA cells. This sequence was found in a man younger than 35 in good health. The rearrangement uses TRBV4-1 and TRBJ1-6, with D possibly matching TRBD1 (6 bases). The DNA for the CDR3 is TGCGCCAGCAGCCTACCGGGGGCGTATAATTCACCCCTCCACTTT. Amino acids: CASSLPGAYNSPLHF.